This is a list of T cell receptor beta chains from one sample in a study of STAT5B mutations in CD4+ large granular lymphocyte leukemia. Clones were read by immunoSEQ multiplex PCR, and TCRdb kept only the in-frame ones, dropping some. The repertoire holds 25,000 to 30,000 clones, with roughly three quarters as singletons. The sample taken for sequencing was CD4+ T cells from blood buffy coats. These receptors all come from a human donor in good health. The CDR3 runs from the conserved cysteine through the conserved F or W.

CDR3	V	J
CAWRKGGNTEAFF	TRBV30	TRBJ1-1
CASSRLAGYEQYF	TRBV5-8	TRBJ2-7
CASSETAERLAFF	TRBV6-1	TRBJ1-1
CRAANQETQYF	TRBV20-1	TRBJ2-5
CASSLGQPDLKLFF	TRBV5-1	TRBJ1-4
CASSRGGSRGLQETQYF	TRBV5-4	TRBJ2-5
CASSLNREGAEAFF	TRBV7-6	TRBJ1-1
CATLGQINQPQHF	TRBV6-5	TRBJ1-5
CASSERQGSNQPQHF	TRBV2	TRBJ1-5
CASSPSFWGGNTEAFF	TRBV7-8	TRBJ1-1
CASSMARVTPEAFF	TRBV19	TRBJ1-1
CASSPQGLSYEQYF	TRBV18	TRBJ2-7
CASTPGGTANTEAFF	TRBV28	TRBJ1-1
CATSRGGEVDTQYF	TRBV15	TRBJ2-3
CASSQTFGNTIYF	TRBV7-9	TRBJ1-3
CASSLLGTMNTEAFF	TRBV28	TRBJ1-1
CASWEGTEAFF	TRBV19	TRBJ1-1
CASSLVGKGPLNTEAFF	TRBV5-1	TRBJ1-1
CASSDTGGSEKLFF	TRBV19	TRBJ1-4
CASSGGFSNEQFF	TRBV30	TRBJ2-1
CASSLAGDSYGYTF	TRBV5-1	TRBJ1-2
CASSIVPGRDNEQFF	TRBV19	TRBJ2-1
CASSPPLAERGTNEQFF	TRBV5-5	TRBJ2-1
CASSLDPGGYEQYF	TRBV7-6	TRBJ2-7
CASSDTPNEKLFF	TRBV6-1	TRBJ1-4
CASRTGSYEQYF	TRBV28	TRBJ2-7
CASRQGGGNTEAFF	TRBV5-1	TRBJ1-1
CASSSGTGWPTGANVLTF	TRBV27	TRBJ2-6
CASSPRDPIEKLFF	TRBV18	TRBJ1-4
CAISVVAGEETQYF	TRBV10-3	TRBJ2-5
CASSLVGQETQYF	TRBV5-1	TRBJ2-5
CASGDMNTEAFF	TRBV6-5	TRBJ1-1
CASSQDRGGPQHF	TRBV4-2	TRBJ1-5
CASSLNSREQYF	TRBV7-9	TRBJ2-7
CASSPLSGTGSNEQFF	TRBV18	TRBJ2-1
CASSPGTSGGYGYEQYF	TRBV5-1	TRBJ2-7
CASSPLMNTEAFF	TRBV19	TRBJ1-1
CSVALLRDNEQFF	TRBV29-1	TRBJ2-1
CASSLRDRRAYGYTF	TRBV28	TRBJ1-2
CASSSGANVLTF	TRBV7-3	TRBJ2-6
CASSLEPGTATNEKLFF	TRBV5-1	TRBJ1-4
CASSDAGTGVYGYTF	TRBV19	TRBJ1-2
CASSYTTGEVGGYTF	TRBV6-6	TRBJ1-2
CASREQGVGTEAFF	TRBV5-1	TRBJ1-1
CAWTSLTADTQYF	TRBV30	TRBJ2-3
CASSQDTNYGYTF	TRBV14	TRBJ1-2
CASSPGGAGGYTF	TRBV5-8	TRBJ1-2